The 26 T cell receptor beta chains listed next were all sequenced from one sample in a study of response to subunit inactivated influenza vaccine. TCRdb recomputed calls from the RT-PCR reads with MiXCR, one row per CDR3 protein. The sample holds more than 450,000 distinct CDR3 sequences, less than 8% seen once. The source material was PBMCs from blood, sampled roughly 24 months after vaccination. The receptors come from a man between 50 and 70 years old who received an inactivated influenza vaccine.

The rearrangement uses TRBV5-1 and TRBJ1-2; 10 bases map to TRBD1. There are 15 residues in the CDR3. Germline CDR1 is SGHRS and CDR2 is YFSETQ. Trimming at V came to 6 bases and at J to 5 bases, leaving 10 bases not matched to a gene. CDR3 in amino acids: CASTLVPGQGYGYTF. Written as DNA, the CDR3 is TGCGCCAGCACCCTTGTCCCGGGACAGGGGTATGGCTACACCTTC.

The chain couples TRBV20-1 to TRBJ2-3, with TRBD2 identical over 7 bases. This CDR3 comprises 17 residues. Germline V gene sequence: CDR1 DFQATT, CDR2 SNEGSKA (reference sequence). After removal of 0 bases from V and 4 bases from J, the junction contained 13 bases not matched to a gene. CDR3 coding DNA: TGCAGTGCTAGAGATCTCCTCGCGGGAGTTGGGGCAGATACGCAGTATTTT. Its translation: CSARDLLAGVGADTQYF.

Concerning this clonotype: This may come from a read error, since a much larger clone is one base off. The chain couples TRBV6-6 to TRBJ2-3; D remains ambiguous. The CDR3 is 13 residues long. Germline lookup yields CDR1 MNHNY and CDR2 SVGAGI (reference sequence). V lost 4 bases, J lost 5 bases, and 10 bases lay in between. The CDR3 here is CASSLADEDTQYF. Written as DNA, the CDR3 is TGTGCCAGCAGTTTGGCGGATGAAGATACGCAGTATTTT.

This clonotype has just a few counts. The gene calls are TRBV6-2 or TRBV6-3 and TRBJ1-6; D is undetermined. V lost 0 bases, J lost 17 bases, and 8 bases lay in between. This CDR3 has 11 amino acids. CDR1 is MNHEY and CDR2 is SVGEGT in the germline V gene. As DNA, the CDR3 is TGTGCCAGCAGTTACTCGGGGTTCTTCCACTTT. This gives the protein CASSYSGFFHF.

The rearrangement links TRBV6-2 or TRBV6-3 to TRBJ2-5, with D hard to call. This CDR3 spans 12 amino acids. CDR1 is MNHEY and CDR2 is SVGEGT in the germline V gene. The V and J ends lost 5 bases and 5 bases respectively, with 9 bases between them. The CDR3 is CASSEPKETQYF. The CDR3 DNA sequence: TGTGCCAGCAGTGAGCCCAAGGAGACCCAGTACTTC.

This chain uses TRBV27 with TRBJ1-5, with 8 bases aligning to TRBD1. Trimming at V came to 5 bases and at J to 6 bases, leaving 12 bases not matched to a gene. Germline values: CDR1 MNHEY, CDR2 SMNVEV (reference sequence). This CDR3 has 16 amino acids. Here the CDR3 reads CASSPHPTGGGQPQHF. The CDR3 coding sequence is TGTGCCAGCAGTCCGCACCCCACAGGGGGAGGTCAGCCCCAGCATTTT.

This clonotype has at least ten counts. This chain joins TRBV7-9 and TRBJ2-7; 8 nucleotides align to TRBD2. Germline CDR1 SEHNR, CDR2 FQNEAQ (reference sequence). Trimming cost V 4 bases and J 3 bases; bases outside gene matches: 11. The CDR3 sequence is 16 residues long. In DNA, the CDR3 is TGTGCCAGCAGCTACAGCGGGAGCCCGGGAGGCTACGAGCAGTACTTC. It specifies CASSYSGSPGGYEQYF.

Many counts were recorded for this clonotype. This rearrangement joins TRBV3-1 to TRBJ2-3, with D unresolved. Germline CDR1 is LGHDT and CDR2 is YNNKEL (reference sequence). The CDR3 length is 12 residues. V lost 1 base and J 5 bases, leaving 4 bases between the germline ends. The CDR3 region is CASSQVRDTQYF. The CDR3 DNA follows: TGTGCCAGCAGCCAAGTCCGAGATACGCAGTATTTT.

This clonotype was seen at least ten times. The rearrangement joins TRBV7-2 to TRBJ2-5; 11 bases align to TRBD2. Germline V gene lookup returns CDR1 SGHTA and CDR2 FQGNSA. CDR3 length: 16 amino acids. Trimming at V came to 5 bases and at J to 3 bases, leaving 8 bases not matched to a gene. DNA for the CDR3: TGTGCCAGCAGCCCACCACTAGCGGGAGTGGAAGAGACCCAGTACTTC. Its protein product is CASSPPLAGVEETQYF.

The gene calls are TRBV3-1 and TRBJ2-3, with no clear D. Germline V CDR1 and CDR2: LGHDT, YNNKEL (reference sequence). Trimming pared 1 base from V and 4 bases from J, leaving 9 bases between. CDR3 size: 14 residues. For the CDR3, the DNA is TGTGCCAGCAGCCAAGGCGAATGGGCAGATACGCAGTATTTT. Translated: CASSQGEWADTQYF.

Only a few counts were recorded for this clonotype. V gene TRBV25-1 combines with J gene TRBJ1-1; possibly TRBD1 for D (5 bases). The ends were cut back, 7 bases at V and 2 bases at J, with 14 bases in the middle. CDR3 length equals 14 residues. CDR1 and CDR2 (germline): MGHDK, SYGVNS. CDR3 nucleotide sequence: TGTGCCAGCAAGGAGACAGCCCTAAACACTGAAGCTTTCTTT. This translates into CASKETALNTEAFF. The full variable domain, in which reference TRBV25-1 and TRBJ1-1 provide the parts outside the CDR3, is EADIYQTPRYLVIGTGKKITLECSQTMGHDKMYWYQQDPGMELHLIHYSYGVNSTEKGDLSSESTVSRIRTEHFPLTLESARPSHTSQYLCASKETALNTEAFFGQGTRLTVV.

This clonotype was observed a few times. The rearrangement joins TRBV4-1 to TRBJ2-5; TRBD2 agrees at 12 bases. Germline assignment: CDR1 MGHRA and CDR2 YSYEKL. Trimming removed 3 bases from V and 5 bases from J; junction bases left unmatched: 13. This CDR3 is 18 amino acids long. CDR3 protein: CASSHLQTSGGWGETQYF. CDR3 DNA sequence: TGCGCCAGCAGCCACCTTCAGACTAGCGGGGGTTGGGGGGAGACCCAGTACTTC.

The chain couples TRBV6-1 to TRBJ2-1; a possible D gene is TRBD2 (5 bases). The CDR3 totals 20 residues. CDR1 is MNHNS and CDR2 is SASEGT in the germline V gene. Trimming took 3 bases from V and 0 from J, leaving 24 bases between them. In DNA form, the CDR3 reads TGTGCCAGCAGTGATAGAATCGCGGGCGGAGGCCGGAGCTCCTACAATGAGCAGTTCTTC. Translation: CASSDRIAGGGRSSYNEQFF.

V and J are TRBV6-1 and TRBJ2-1, with D possibly matching TRBD2 (7 bases). The CDR3 is made up of 15 amino acids. The V gene's germline CDR1 is MNHNS and CDR2 SASEGT. Trimming took off 6 bases at V and 4 bases at J, with 16 bases between the two ends. The CDR3 is CASSPGGQIYNEQFF. The CDR3 DNA sequence: TGTGCCAGCAGCCCGGGGGGACAAATTTACAATGAGCAGTTCTTC.

About this clonotype: Relative to the germline gene, one junction end is altered; a read error may explain this. The rearrangement links TRBV15 to TRBJ1-5, with no clear D. This CDR3 region has 17 residues. CDR1 LNHNV and CDR2 YYDKDF come from the germline V gene (reference sequence). CDR3 region: CATSRDLALAANHPQHF. The CDR3 DNA is TGTGCCACCAGCAGAGATCTGGCGCTGGCAGCCAATCATCCCCAGCATTTT. The full variable domain, rest sourced from reference TRBV15 and TRBJ1-5, is DAMVIQNPRYQVTQFGKPVTLSCSQTLNHNVMYWYQQKSSQAPKLLFHYYDKDFNNEADTPDNFQSRRPNTSFCFLDIRSPGLGDTAMYLCATSRDLALAANHPQHFGDGTRLSIL.

The table lists this clonotype with a few counts. This chain joins TRBV29-1 and TRBJ2-7; the D gene is possibly TRBD2 (6 bases). This CDR3 has 14 amino acids. Germline-derived CDR1 and CDR2 are SQVTM and ANQGSEA. Deletions cut 2 bases from V and 5 bases from J, with 16 bases between. The chain's CDR3 is CSVEIGRPRDEQYF. The CDR3 region has the DNA TGCAGCGTTGAAATAGGGAGGCCGAGAGACGAGCAGTACTTC.

The chain couples TRBV24-1 to TRBJ2-3; D gene ambiguous. The germline V gene encodes CDR1 KGHDR and CDR2 SFDVKD. With 5 bases removed from V and 0 bases from J, the gap between germline ends came to 2 bases. The CDR3 is made up of 12 amino acids. Here the CDR3 DNA reads TGTGCCACCAGTGGCAGCACAGATACGCAGTATTTT. Translating gives CATSGSTDTQYF.

J is TRBJ2-7 and V is TRBV5-1; D uncertain. V gave up 0 bases and J gave up 5 bases, with 15 bases separating them. The germline V gene has CDR1 SGHRS and CDR2 YFSETQ. CDR3 length: 15 amino acids. The CDR3 region is CASSLAGAALNEQYF. The DNA of the CDR3 is TGCGCCAGCAGCTTGGCAGGTGCCGCGCTAAACGAGCAGTACTTC.

This clonotype was observed many times. V usage is TRBV5-6 and J usage is TRBJ2-3; D is undetermined. CDR1 is SGHDT and CDR2 is YYEEEE in the germline V gene. The CDR3 is made up of 13 amino acids. V was clipped by 6 bases and J by 0 bases, with 8 bases between them. Here the CDR3 DNA reads TGTGCCAGCAAGGCGGACAGCACAGATACGCAGTATTTT. It is translated as CASKADSTDTQYF. The full variable domain, with the rest looked up from reference TRBV5-6 and TRBJ2-3, is DAGVTQSPTHLIKTRGQQVTLRCSPKSGHDTVSWYQQALGQGPQFIFQYYEEEERQRGNFPDRFSGHQFPNYSSELNVNALLLGDSALYLCASKADSTDTQYFGPGTRLTVL.

This clonotype was observed at least ten times. The rearrangement joins TRBV4-1 to TRBJ2-7; TRBD1 matches 7 bases. The germline CDR1 and CDR2 sequences are MGHRA and YSYEKL. Trimming cost V 1 base and J 4 bases; bases outside gene matches: 10. The CDR3 runs to 16 residues. Here the CDR3 DNA reads TGCGCCAGCAGCCAAGCTTTGTCAGGGGGACGGTACGAGCAGTACTTC. This codes for CASSQALSGGRYEQYF.

Ten or more counts support this clonotype. This chain links TRBV5-6 with TRBJ1-5; D is perhaps TRBD1 (6 bases). This CDR3 has 16 residues. Germline V gene data show CDR1 as SGHDT and CDR2 as YYEEEE. Trimming removed 1 base from V and 5 bases from J, with 16 bases in between. The CDR3 nucleotides are TGTGCCAGCAGCTTGACCACTATAGACAGGCATCAGCCCCAGCATTTT. Translated: CASSLTTIDRHQPQHF.

This clonotype was counted a few times. The chain combines TRBV4-2 with TRBJ2-6, with TRBD1 as a possible D gene (6 bases). V shed 0 bases and J shed 13 bases, with 16 bases lying between them. The germline gives CDR1 LGHNA, CDR2 YNFKEQ. CDR3 length equals 15 residues. Here the CDR3 DNA reads TGTGCCAGCAGCCAAGAACCCAGGGGTCGAGAGGTCCTGACTTTC. Translation gives CASSQEPRGREVLTF.

The chain has TRBV7-9 and TRBJ2-3, with D unresolved. Germline loops: CDR1 SEHNR, CDR2 FQNEAQ (reference sequence). The CDR3 has 12 amino acids. V was pared by 8 bases and J by 5 bases, with 11 bases between. CDR3 region: CASRPPEDTQYF. Written as DNA, the CDR3 is TGTGCCAGCCGGCCCCCAGAAGATACGCAGTATTTT.

This clonotype was recorded a few times. The chain recombines TRBV29-1 with TRBJ2-3; D is unclear. The V end lost 6 bases, the J end lost 2 bases, and 6 bases lay between the germline ends. The CDR3 is 11 amino acids. The germline V gene has CDR1 SQVTM and CDR2 ANQGSEA. This CDR3 is CSVQYTDTQYF. DNA of the CDR3: TGCAGCGTACAGTACACAGATACGCAGTATTTT.

CDR3 nucleotides: TGCAGTGCTAGCCTCCGGCGCTCCTACAATGAGCAGTTCTTC. Its protein product is CSASLRRSYNEQFF. This sequence joins TRBV20-1 and TRBJ2-1; D uncertain. The V gene lost 3 bases and the J gene lost 0 bases, with 9 bases spanning the gap. Germline-derived CDR1 and CDR2 are DFQATT and SNEGSKA (reference sequence). There are 14 residues in the CDR3.

This sequence joins TRBV7-2 and TRBJ2-7; perhaps TRBD2 as D (5 bases). From germline, CDR1 is SGHTA and CDR2 FQGNSA. With 2 bases removed from V and 3 bases from J, the gap between germline ends came to 11 bases. The CDR3 runs 14 residues. CDR3 nucleotides: TGTGCCAGCAGCTTACCCGGCGGGTACTACGAGCAGTACTTC. Its translation: CASSLPGGYYEQYF.